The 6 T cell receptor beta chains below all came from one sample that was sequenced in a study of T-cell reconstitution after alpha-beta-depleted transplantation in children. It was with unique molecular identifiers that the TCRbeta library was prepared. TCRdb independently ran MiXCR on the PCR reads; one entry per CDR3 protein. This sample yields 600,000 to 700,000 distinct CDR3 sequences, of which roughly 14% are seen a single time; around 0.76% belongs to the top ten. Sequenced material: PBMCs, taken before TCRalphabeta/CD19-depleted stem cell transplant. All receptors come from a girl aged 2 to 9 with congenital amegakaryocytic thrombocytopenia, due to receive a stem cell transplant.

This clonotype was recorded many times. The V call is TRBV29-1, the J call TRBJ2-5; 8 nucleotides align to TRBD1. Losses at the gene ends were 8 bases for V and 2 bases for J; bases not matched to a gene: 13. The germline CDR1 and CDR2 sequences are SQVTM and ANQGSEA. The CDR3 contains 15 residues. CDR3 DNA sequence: TGCAGCTTGCTGGACGGGACAGGTGCGCAAGAGACCCAGTACTTC. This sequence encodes CSLLDGTGAQETQYF.

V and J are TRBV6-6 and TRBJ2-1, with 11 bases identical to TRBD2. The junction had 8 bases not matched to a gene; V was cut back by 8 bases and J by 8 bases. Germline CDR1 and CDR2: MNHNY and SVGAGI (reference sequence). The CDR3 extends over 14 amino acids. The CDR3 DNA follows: TGTGCCAGCCGACTAGCGGGGACGGACCATGAGCAGTTCTTC. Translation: CASRLAGTDHEQFF.

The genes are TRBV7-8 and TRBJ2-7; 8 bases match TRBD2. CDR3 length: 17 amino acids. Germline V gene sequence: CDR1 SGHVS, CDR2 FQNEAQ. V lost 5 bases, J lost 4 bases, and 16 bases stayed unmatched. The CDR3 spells CASSPRTSLYDYYEQYF. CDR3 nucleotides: TGTGCCAGCAGCCCTCGGACTAGCCTCTACGATTATTACGAGCAGTACTTC.

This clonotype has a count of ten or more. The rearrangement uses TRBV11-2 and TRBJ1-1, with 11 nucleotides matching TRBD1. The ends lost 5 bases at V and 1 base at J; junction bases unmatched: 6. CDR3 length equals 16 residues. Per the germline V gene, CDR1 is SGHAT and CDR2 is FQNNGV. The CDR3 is CASSPRGQGANTEAFF. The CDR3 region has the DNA TGTGCCAGCAGCCCCAGAGGACAGGGGGCGAACACTGAAGCTTTCTTT. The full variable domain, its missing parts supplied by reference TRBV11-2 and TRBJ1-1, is EAGVAQSPRYKIIEKRQSVAFWCNPISGHATLYWYQQILGQGPKLLIQFQNNGVVDDSQLPKDRFSAERLKGVDSTLKIQPAKLEDSAVYLCASSPRGQGANTEAFFGQGTRLTVV.

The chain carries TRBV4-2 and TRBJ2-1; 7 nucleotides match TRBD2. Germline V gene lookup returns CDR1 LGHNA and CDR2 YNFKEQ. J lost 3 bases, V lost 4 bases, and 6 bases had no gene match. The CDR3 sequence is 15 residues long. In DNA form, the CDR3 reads TGTGCCAGCAGCCTGAGCGGGGCCTACTACAATGAGCAGTTCTTC. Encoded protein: CASSLSGAYYNEQFF.

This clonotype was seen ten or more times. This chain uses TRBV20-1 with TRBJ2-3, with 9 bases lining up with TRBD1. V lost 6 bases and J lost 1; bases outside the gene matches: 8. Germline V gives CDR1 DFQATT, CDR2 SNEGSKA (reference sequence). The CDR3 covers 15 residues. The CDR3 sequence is CSAQTGGGGTDTQYF. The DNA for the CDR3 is TGCAGTGCGCAGACAGGGGGTGGCGGCACAGATACGCAGTATTTT.